Many counts were recorded for the clone carrying this T cell receptor beta chain. The antigen remains undetermined. The sample is drawn from a study of T cells in Graves' hyperthyroidism and ophthalmopathy. TCR beta CDR3 region amplification was performed from RNA transcripts. TCR CDR3 underwent first-round RT-PCR with the HTBI primer set. TCRdb independently ran MiXCR on the multiplex PCR reads; one entry per CDR3 protein. The table has a few hundred thousand distinct CDR3 sequences, more than 15% seen once. Study conclusions and caveats: The model forecast ophthalmopathy, anticipating it by a median approximately 6.1 months before onset.

Trimming shortened V by 8 bases and J by 4 bases, and 11 bases separated the two germline ends. The CDR3 is 11 residues long. In germline, CDR1 is GTSNPN, CDR2 SVGIG (reference sequence). Patients affected by ophthalmopathy presented a Clinical Activity Score of at least 3, a NOSPECS grade of at least 4, and disease duration below 3 months. Patients were excluded because of uncontrolled infection, other autoimmune disease, pregnancy or lactation. Diagnosis rested on symptoms, serum thyroxine and TRAb, thyroid ultrasound, and orbital computed tomography. The clonotype originates from a woman in her thirties with Graves' ophthalmopathy. Material: blood. The chain has TRBV30 and TRBJ1-2; D remains unclear. The CDR3 reads CAANPSYGYTF. The DNA of the CDR3 is TGTGCCGCCAACCCATCCTATGGCTACACCTTC.